This T cell receptor beta chain was recorded in a study of blood T cell repertoires in COVID-19. Turning to the study itself: Samples came from the United States, Italy and Spain, spanning acute and convalescent COVID-19. The analysed material was cDNA or gDNA that came from T cells, B-cell-depleted T cells, or PBMCs.

The CDR3 runs to 14 residues. CDR1 MNHNY and CDR2 SVGAGI come from the germline V gene (reference sequence). V trimming: 0 bases; J trimming: 6 bases; junction bases outside the gene matches: 1. Only in-frame clones appear in the TCRdb table, and some are missing; sequencing was by immunoSEQ multiplex PCR. The sample has about 69,000 clones, approximately 85% seen once. This receptor was obtained from a man at least 80 years old with acute or convalescent COVID-19. The sequenced sample was peripheral blood. V usage is TRBV6-6 and J usage is TRBJ2-1; TRBD2 aligns across 8 bases. CDR3 region: CASSYSGTSNEQFF. In DNA, the CDR3 is TGTGCCAGCAGTTACTCGGGGACTAGCAATGAGCAGTTCTTC.